The TCR beta chain under discussion was sequenced for a study of T cell responses to AZD1222 COVID-19 vaccine (dated by TCRdb to 2020 to 2022). Notes on the research overall: A total of approximately 230 trial participants underwent TCR sequencing, of whom nearly 210 received two doses of AZD1222 and approximately 25 received two doses of the MenACWY control vaccine. Enrollment into the trials was organized by age into subgroups of 18-55, 56-69 and 70-plus years, and those subgroups contained roughly 150, 30 and 60 TCR-sequenced participants, respectively. Study-level results and caveats: Nearly half of unique spike-specific TCRs reportedly recognized epitopes outside regions mutated in the B.1.351 and B.1.1.7 variants. In the small 56-69-year group, the increase in depth fell short of significance, most likely because of low power. The vaccine-associated CD4 TCRs covered the entire spike protein, and the dominant responses fell in regions 160-218 and 743-854. Participants were mostly white British, with more females than males. The authors suggested clonal diversity may have been underestimated. Spike-specific TCR breadth and depth rose significantly after two AZD1222 doses compared with day 0 and with MenACWY recipients. Conclusions about previously exposed vaccinees were limited because only 6 or 7 AZD1222 recipients were SARS-CoV-2 seropositive at baseline. No day 14 peak-response samples were available, so repertoires were characterized only after the peak T cell response.

In light of the paper, this sample's time point label describes: about 28 days (+/-7) after the second vaccine dose. AZD1222 recipients whose second dose came at about 4 weeks and those whose second dose came at about 12 weeks were combined into one group, since spike-specific TCR depth and breadth did not differ between the two schedules. Vaccinee samples were obtained from the UK trials COV001 and COV002, which included a single-blind randomized controlled phase 2/3 trial of AZD1222 (ChAdOx1 nCoV-19) in healthy adults. For TCRbeta chain sequencing, PBMC samples from trial participants were taken at day 0 and at day 28 after the second dose. Comments on this clone: The target of this receptor is not known. No quality values exist for individual bases; no much larger clone is one base distant.

The CDR3 regions of human TCRbeta chains were subjected to immunosequencing. Concerning the study's data processing: Repertoire TCRs were checked for matches against a reference library of SARS-CoV-2-specific TCRs that had been generated using the MIRA antigen-specificity platform. Breadth was defined as the fraction of unique TCRs that were SARS-CoV-2-associated, and depth was defined as the fraction of total T cells that were SARS-CoV-2-associated. Using the MIRA data, each spike-specific TCR was mapped to the spike region that the TCR reacts to and placed in a CD4 or CD8 class. Log10-transformed breadth and depth values were compared by one-way ANOVA with Sidak's multiple comparisons tests. TCRdb holds this immuneACCESS table with in-frame rearrangements only. Some clones are missing; in checked studies, unresolved V genes explain under half, and the rest has no known cause. The DNA gave D and trimming, while V, J and clone size come from that table. The table for this sample lists 100,000 or so clones; around 90% of them were counted only once. The ten largest clones represent 2% to 2.5% of the sample.

The germline V gene (reference sequence) provides CDR1 SEHNR and CDR2 FQNEAQ. V was cut back by 5 bases and J by 7 bases, leaving a gap of 11 bases between them. The CDR3 spans 12 residues, from the cysteine through the phenylalanine. Of the read, only the CDR3 DNA is kept; its 36 bases are in frame from base 1. Source: peripheral blood, taken 28 days after the second AZD1222 dose. This clonotype was obtained from an adult who received the AZD1222 COVID-19 vaccine. The rearranged chain carries TRBV7-9 and TRBJ2-5, with the D segment possibly TRBD1 or TRBD2, each aligning over 5 bases. The nucleotide sequence reads as follows: TGTGCCAGCAGCCGGGACCCAGGGACCCAGTACTTC. Translation gives CASSRDPGTQYF.